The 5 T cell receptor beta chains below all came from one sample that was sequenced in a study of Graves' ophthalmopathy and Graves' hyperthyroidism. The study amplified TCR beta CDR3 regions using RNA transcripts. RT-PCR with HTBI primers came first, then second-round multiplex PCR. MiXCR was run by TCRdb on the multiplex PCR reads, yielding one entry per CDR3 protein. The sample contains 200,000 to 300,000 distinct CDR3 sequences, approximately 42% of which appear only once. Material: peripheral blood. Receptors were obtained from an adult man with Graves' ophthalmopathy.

The CDR3 DNA reads TGTGCCAGCAGCTTTGGAGGAATCTACGAGCAGTACTTC. Protein: CASSFGGIYEQYF. The rearrangement links TRBV13 to TRBJ2-7, with D perhaps matching TRBD2 (5 bases). Germline CDR1 PRHDT, CDR2 FYEKMQ (reference sequence). V was pared by 3 bases and J by 3 bases, with 9 bases between. The CDR3 runs to 13 residues.

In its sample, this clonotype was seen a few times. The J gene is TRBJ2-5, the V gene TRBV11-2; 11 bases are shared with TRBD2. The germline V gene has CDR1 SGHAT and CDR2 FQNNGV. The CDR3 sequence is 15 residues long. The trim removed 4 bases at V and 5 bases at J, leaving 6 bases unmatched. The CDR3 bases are TGTGCCAGCAGCTCGTTAGCGGGGGGGAAGGAGACCCAGTACTTC. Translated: CASSSLAGGKETQYF.

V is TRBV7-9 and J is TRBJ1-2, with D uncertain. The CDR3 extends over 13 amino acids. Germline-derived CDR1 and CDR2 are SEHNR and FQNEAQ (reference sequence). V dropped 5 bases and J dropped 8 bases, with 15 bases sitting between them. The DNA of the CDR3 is TGTGCCAGCAGCCCCAACCGAAAGGGCGGCTACACCTTC. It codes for CASSPNRKGGYTF.

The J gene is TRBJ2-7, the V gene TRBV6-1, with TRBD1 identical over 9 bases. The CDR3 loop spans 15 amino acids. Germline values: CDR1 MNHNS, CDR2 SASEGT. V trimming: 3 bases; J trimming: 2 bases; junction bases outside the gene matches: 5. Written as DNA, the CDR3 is TGTGCCAGCAGTGACGAAGGACAGGGGACCTACGAGCAGTACTTC. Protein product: CASSDEGQGTYEQYF.

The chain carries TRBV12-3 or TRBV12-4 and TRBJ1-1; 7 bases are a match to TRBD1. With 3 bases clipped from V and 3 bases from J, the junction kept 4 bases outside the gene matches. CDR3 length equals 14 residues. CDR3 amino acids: CASSFGQGDTEAFF. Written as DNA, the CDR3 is TGTGCCAGCAGTTTTGGGCAGGGGGACACTGAAGCTTTCTTT.